This T cell receptor (beta chain) was observed in a study of cytomegalovirus exposure and HLA in healthy donors. The germline CDR1 and CDR2 sequences are SGHVS and FNYEAQ. Trimming removed 5 bases from V and 2 bases from J, with 13 bases in between. The CDR3 is 15 residues long. 13 Jbeta primers and 60 Vbeta primers were used for the PCR. This table comes from immunoSEQ multiplex PCR, and its TCRdb copy is limited to in-frame clones, with some not included. Of about 140,000 clones listed, roughly 75% are singletons. This chain uses TRBV7-6 with TRBJ1-3; D is unclear. The source is a female donor in good health and CMV-seronegative. The sample comprised PBMCs. The CDR3 bases are TGTGCCAGCAGCGTAGATTGGTCGGCTGGAAACACCATATATTTT. The encoded protein is CASSVDWSAGNTIYF.